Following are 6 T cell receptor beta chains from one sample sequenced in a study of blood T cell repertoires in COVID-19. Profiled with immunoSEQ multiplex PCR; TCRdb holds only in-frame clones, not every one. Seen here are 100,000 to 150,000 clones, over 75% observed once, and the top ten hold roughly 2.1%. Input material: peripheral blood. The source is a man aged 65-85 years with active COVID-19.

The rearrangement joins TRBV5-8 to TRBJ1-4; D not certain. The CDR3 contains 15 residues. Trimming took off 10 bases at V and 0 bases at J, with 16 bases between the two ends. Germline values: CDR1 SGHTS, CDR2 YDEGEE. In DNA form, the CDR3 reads TGTGCCGTTCCCGGGTTACGTACAACTAATGAAAAACTGTTTTTT. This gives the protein CAVPGLRTTNEKLFF.

This chain's CDR3 is CASSKAPGGPGELFF. CDR3 nucleotide sequence: TGTGCCAGTAGTAAAGCGCCAGGGGGTCCCGGGGAGCTGTTTTTT. V is TRBV19 and J is TRBJ2-2, with TRBD1 matching over 7 bases. The CDR3 totals 15 residues. Trimming cost V 4 bases and J 6 bases; bases outside gene matches: 8. The V gene's germline CDR1 is LNHDA and CDR2 SQIVND (reference sequence). Together with reference TRBV19 and TRBJ2-2, the CDR3 gives the full variable domain: DGGITQSPKYLFRKEGQNVTLSCEQNLNHDAMYWYRQDPGQGLRLIYYSQIVNDFQKGDIAEGYSVSREKKESFPLTVTSAQKNPTAFYLCASSKAPGGPGELFFGEGSRLTVL.

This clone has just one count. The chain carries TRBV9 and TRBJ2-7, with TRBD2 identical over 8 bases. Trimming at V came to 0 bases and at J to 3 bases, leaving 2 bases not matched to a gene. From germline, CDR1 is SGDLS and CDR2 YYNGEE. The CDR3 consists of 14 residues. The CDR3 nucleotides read TGTGCCAGCAGCGTAGTGAGCGGGAGCTACGAGCAGTACTTC. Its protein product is CASSVVSGSYEQYF.

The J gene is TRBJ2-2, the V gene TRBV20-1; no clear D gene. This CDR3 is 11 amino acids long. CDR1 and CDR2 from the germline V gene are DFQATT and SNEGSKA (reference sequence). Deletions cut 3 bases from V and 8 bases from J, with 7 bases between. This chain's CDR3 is CSARFRGELFF. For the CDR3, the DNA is TGCAGTGCTAGGTTTCGTGGGGAGCTGTTTTTT.

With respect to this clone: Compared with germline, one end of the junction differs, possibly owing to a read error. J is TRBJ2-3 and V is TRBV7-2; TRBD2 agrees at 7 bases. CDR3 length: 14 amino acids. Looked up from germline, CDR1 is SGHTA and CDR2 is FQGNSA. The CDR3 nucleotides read TGTGCCAGCAGCCTAGCGCGGGGGACAGATACGCAGTATTTT. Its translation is CASSLARGTDTQYF.

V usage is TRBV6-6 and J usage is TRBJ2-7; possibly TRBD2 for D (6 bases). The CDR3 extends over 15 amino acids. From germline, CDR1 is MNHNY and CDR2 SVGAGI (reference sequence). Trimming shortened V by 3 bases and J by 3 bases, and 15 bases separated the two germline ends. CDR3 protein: CASSYGKLGGYEQYF. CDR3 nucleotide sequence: TGTGCCAGCAGTTATGGAAAACTGGGAGGCTACGAGCAGTACTTC.